The 5 T cell receptor beta chains listed next were all sequenced from one sample in a study of blood T cell repertoires in COVID-19. Here immunoSEQ multiplex PCR was the method, and the copy in TCRdb shows in-frame clones only, minus some. The sample lists 50,000 to 75,000 clones; under 90% were seen once. Sequenced input: peripheral blood. These receptors came from a woman aged 80 or over with active or convalescent COVID-19.

The chain employs TRBV29-1 and TRBJ1-5; 9 bases fit TRBD1. Germline V gene data show CDR1 as SQVTM and CDR2 as ANQGSEA. With 3 bases clipped from V and 0 bases from J, the junction kept 18 bases outside the gene matches. This CDR3 comprises 20 residues. The CDR3 loop reads CSVEASLRDRDTYSNQPQHF. The CDR3 region has the DNA TGCAGCGTTGAGGCTAGCCTTCGGGACAGGGATACATATAGCAATCAGCCCCAGCATTTT.

This clone was recorded once. The V gene is TRBV11-2, the J gene TRBJ2-1; TRBD1 might be the D (6 bases). Germline CDR1 is SGHAT and CDR2 is FQNNGV. Trimming removed 6 bases at V and 3 bases at J, with 15 bases between. The CDR3 loop spans 15 amino acids. CDR3 loop: CASRKTGQNYNEQFF. CDR3 sequence (DNA): TGTGCCAGCAGGAAAACTGGACAGAACTACAATGAGCAGTTCTTC.

The V call is TRBV4-3, the J call TRBJ2-3; maybe TRBD2 (6 bases). The germline V and J ends were trimmed by 4 bases and 2 bases, with 16 bases remaining between them. CDR3 length: 16 amino acids. Germline values: CDR1 LGHNA, CDR2 YSLEER. This chain's CDR3 is CASSPQAGPSTDTQYF. For the CDR3, the DNA is TGCGCCAGCAGCCCGCAAGCGGGTCCTTCCACAGATACGCAGTATTTT.

This chain links TRBV7-2 with TRBJ1-1; no reliable D call. V gave up 4 bases and J gave up 3 bases, with 12 bases separating them. CDR1 and CDR2 from the germline V gene are SGHTA and FQGNSA. The CDR3 has 14 amino acids. CDR3 bases: TGTGCCAGCAGCTCCCGAGCCGGGTACACTGAAGCTTTCTTT. It codes for CASSSRAGYTEAFF.

The J gene is TRBJ1-3, the V gene TRBV27; no clear D. Trimming removed 9 bases from V and 0 bases from J, with 6 bases in between. Germline lookup yields CDR1 MNHEY and CDR2 SMNVEV (reference sequence). This CDR3 spans 12 amino acids. The CDR3 protein is CASGSSGNTIYF. For the CDR3, the DNA is TGTGCCAGTGGGAGCTCTGGAAACACCATATATTTT.